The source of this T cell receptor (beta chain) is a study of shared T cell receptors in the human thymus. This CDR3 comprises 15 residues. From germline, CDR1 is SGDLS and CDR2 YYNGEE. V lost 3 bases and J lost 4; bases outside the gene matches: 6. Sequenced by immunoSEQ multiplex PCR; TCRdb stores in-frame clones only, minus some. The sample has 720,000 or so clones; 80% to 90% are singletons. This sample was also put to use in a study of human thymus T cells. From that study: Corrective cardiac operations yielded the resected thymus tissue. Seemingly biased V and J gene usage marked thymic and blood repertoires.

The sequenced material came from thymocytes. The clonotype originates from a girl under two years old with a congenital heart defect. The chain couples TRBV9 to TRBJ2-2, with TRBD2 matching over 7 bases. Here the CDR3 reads CASSASGRGTGELFF. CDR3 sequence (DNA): TGTGCCAGCAGCGCTTCAGGGAGGGGCACCGGGGAGCTGTTTTTT.